One and the same sample provided the 27 T cell receptor beta chains below, sequenced in a study of tumor and adjacent non-tumor tissue in lung cancer. The template was RNA from unsorted bulk tissue. A modified ARM-PCR protocol with three rounds of nested PCR amplified TCRbeta. TCRdb re-derived calls from the multiplex PCR reads in MiXCR, one entry per CDR3 protein. In the table there are 65,000 to 70,000 distinct CDR3 sequences, about 60% of which are singletons. Sequenced: lung tumor tissue. All receptors derive from a man aged 50 to 59 with non-small cell lung cancer.

This clonotype was seen a handful of times. The CDR3 region is CASSRTRNTGELFF. The CDR3 nucleotides are TGTGCCAGCAGCCGGACCCGTAACACCGGGGAGCTGTTTTTT. The chain uses TRBV5-6 and TRBJ2-2; D unresolved. The CDR3 consists of 14 residues. CDR1 SGHDT and CDR2 YYEEEE come from the germline V gene. The V gene lost 4 bases and the J gene lost 2 bases, with 9 bases spanning the gap.

Notes on this clonotype: A much larger clone is a single base away; this may be a read error. This chain uses TRBV20-1 with TRBJ1-1; weak D call: TRBD1 (5 bases). Germline CDR1 DFQATT, CDR2 SNEGSKA (reference sequence). This CDR3 region has 13 residues. The CDR3 region is CSVRGPGRTEAFF. Here the CDR3 DNA reads TGCAGTGTTAGAGGGCCAGGGCGGACTGAAGCTTTCTTT.

As to this clonotype: A much larger clone lies a single base off, so this may be a read error. The genes are TRBV6-5 and TRBJ2-6; TRBD1 is a possible D gene (5 bases). The CDR3 has 16 amino acids. V was pared by 5 bases and J by 0 bases, with 11 bases between. The V gene's germline CDR1 is MNHEY and CDR2 SVGAGI. The CDR3 bases are TGTGCCAGCAGTCAGCAGGGTGACTCTGGGGCCAACGTCCTGACTTTC. It codes for CASSQQGDSGANVLTF.

Regarding this clonotype: This may come from a read error, since a much larger clone is one base off. The V call is TRBV7-8, the J call TRBJ2-7, with 8 bases matching TRBD2. Germline loops: CDR1 SGHVS, CDR2 FQNEAQ. The CDR3 contains 18 residues. V lost 5 bases to trimming and J lost 3 bases; unmatched junction nucleotides: 18. CDR3 amino acids: CASSRRRLTSGRFYEQYF. CDR3 sequence (DNA): TGTGCCAGCAGCCGACGAAGGTTAACTAGCGGTCGATTCTACGAGCAGTACTTC.

This clonotype has ten or more counts. This chain uses TRBV29-1 with TRBJ2-5, with a weak D call TRBD1 (5 bases). The length of the CDR3 is 12 residues. V lost 4 bases and J 0 bases, leaving 6 bases between the germline ends. Germline CDR1 SQVTM, CDR2 ANQGSEA. CDR3 residues: CSVVDNQETQYF. The CDR3 coding sequence is TGCAGCGTTGTGGACAACCAAGAGACCCAGTACTTC.

As concerns this clonotype: At one end the junction does not follow the germline gene, possibly because of a read error. The J gene is TRBJ1-1, the V gene TRBV6-5, with 9 bases that match TRBD1. Looked up from germline, CDR1 is MNHEY and CDR2 is SVGAGI. The CDR3 sequence is 14 residues long. The CDR3: CASSKATGGIEAFF. The CDR3 nucleotides read TGTGCCAGCAGTAAGGCTACAGGGGGCATTGAAGCCTTCTTT.

In DNA, the CDR3 is TGTGCCAGCAGTGACTTTCACAGGGACCCAGGGCCCCAGCATTTT. Residues: CASSDFHRDPGPQHF. The J gene is TRBJ1-5, the V gene TRBV6-1; D is possibly TRBD1 (6 bases). Germline CDR1 reads MNHNS; CDR2 reads SASEGT. The CDR3 has 15 residues. Trimming stripped 3 bases from V and 9 bases from J, with 18 bases between.

This clonotype is labeled medium-sized (0.01 to 0.1%). The V call is TRBV11-2, the J call TRBJ1-1; D remains unclear. Trimming took 1 base from V and 4 from J, leaving 7 bases between them. The CDR3 consists of 13 residues. Per the germline V gene, CDR1 is SGHAT and CDR2 is FQNNGV. This chain's CDR3 is CASSLGVGTEAFF. In DNA form, the CDR3 reads TGTGCCAGCAGCTTAGGAGTTGGCACTGAAGCTTTCTTT.

The sample holds a few counts of this clonotype. The rearrangement links TRBV7-2 to TRBJ2-3; 11 nucleotides align to TRBD2. The V gene's germline CDR1 is SGHTA and CDR2 FQGNSA. The CDR3 contains 15 residues. The V segment lost 5 bases and the J segment 3 bases; nucleotides outside the gene matches: 4. The CDR3: CASSLGLAVTDTQYF. CDR3 DNA sequence: TGTGCCAGCAGCCTGGGACTAGCGGTAACAGATACGCAGTATTTT.

As regards this clonotype: Sequence at one end of the junction differs from germline and may be a read error. The chain is built from TRBV29-1 and TRBJ1-2; tentatively, D is TRBD1 (6 bases). Germline values: CDR1 SQVTM, CDR2 ANQGSEA. The CDR3 loop spans 13 amino acids. Here the CDR3 reads CSVDRQGNYGYAF. DNA for the CDR3: TGCAGCGTTGACCGTCAGGGGAACTATGGCTACGCCTTC.

The chain employs TRBV29-1 and TRBJ2-7; TRBD1 or TRBD2 may be the D gene (6 bases each). The CDR3 sequence is 13 residues long. V lost 5 bases, J lost 7 bases, and 18 bases lay in between. Germline CDR1 SQVTM, CDR2 ANQGSEA. The CDR3 sequence is CSVTKGGSREQYF. As DNA, the CDR3 is TGCAGCGTTACCAAGGGGGGCTCTAGAGAGCAGTACTTC.

A word on this clonotype: Given a much more abundant clone one base away, this may be a read error. The CDR3 is CAISQSPLLAGYEQYF. The CDR3 DNA is TGTGCCATCAGTCAGTCCCCCTTACTAGCGGGATACGAGCAGTACTTC. The rearrangement links TRBV10-3 to TRBJ2-7; 10 bases are shared with TRBD2. Germline lookup yields CDR1 ENHRY and CDR2 SYGVKD. The CDR3 length is 16 residues.

Turning to this clonotype: A much larger clone differs from this one at a single base, so this may be a read error. The rearrangement joins TRBV7-9 to TRBJ2-7, with 11 nucleotides matching TRBD2. The CDR3 has 13 residues. The germline gives CDR1 SEHNR, CDR2 FQNEAQ (reference sequence). Unmatched junction bases numbered 10, after V lost 9 bases and J lost 9 bases. DNA for the CDR3: TGTGCCAGAAGCACCGGGACTAGCGGACGGCAGTACTTC. This encodes CARSTGTSGRQYF.

Details on this clonotype: Because the CDR3 is missing its conserved closing phenylalanine or tryptophan, this is likely a read error. V and J are TRBV20-1 and TRBJ2-5; 7 nucleotides match TRBD1. The CDR3 covers 14 residues. From germline, CDR1 is DFQATT and CDR2 SNEGSKA (reference sequence). Trimming removed 2 bases from V and 2 bases from J; junction bases left unmatched: 5. CDR3 nucleotide sequence: TGCAGTGCTAGATGGTCAGGGGGACAAGAGACCCAGTACTCC. Translated: CSARWSGGQETQYS.

Notes on this clonotype: The junction departs from the called germline gene at one end, perhaps through a read error. This sequence joins TRBV12-3 or TRBV12-4 and TRBJ2-3; the D call may be TRBD1 or TRBD2 (6 bases each). The CDR3 sequence is 15 residues long. CDR3 in DNA: TGTGCCAGCAGTGGGGGGCTGGGGTCGACAGATACGCACTATTTT. Residues: CASSGGLGSTDTHYF.

This clonotype was observed a handful of times. The V and J genes are TRBV10-3 and TRBJ2-1, with D maybe TRBD2 (6 bases). Trimming took 6 bases from V and 4 from J, leaving 13 bases between them. The CDR3 covers 14 residues. The germline CDR1 and CDR2 sequences are ENHRY and SYGVKD. CDR3 bases: TGTGCCATCAGAAGACTAGATGCTTACAATGAGCAGTTCTTC. As protein: CAIRRLDAYNEQFF.

This clonotype showed up many times. The chain employs TRBV30 and TRBJ1-2; TRBD1 is a possible D gene (5 bases). Trimming left V 3 bases short and J 7 bases short, with 12 bases between. Germline V gene lookup returns CDR1 GTSNPN and CDR2 SVGIG (reference sequence). This CDR3 has 12 residues. CDR3 nucleotide sequence: TGTGCCTGGAGGGAGGGGAATTTTGGCTACACCTTC. This codes for CAWREGNFGYTF.

With regard to this clonotype: This may be a read error: a much more frequent sequence differs by one nucleotide. The CDR3 sequence is CSVEDWTSGGTKEQYF. The CDR3 region has the DNA TGCAGCGTTGAAGATTGGACTAGCGGGGGAACGAAGGAGCAGTACTTC. The V gene is TRBV29-1, the J gene TRBJ2-7; 13 bases are a match to TRBD2. This CDR3 has 16 amino acids. The V segment lost 0 bases and the J segment 7 bases; nucleotides outside the gene matches: 9. Germline lookup yields CDR1 SQVTM and CDR2 ANQGSEA.

This clonotype was observed at least ten times. The chain employs TRBV19 and TRBJ2-4; D is unresolved. The germline V gene has CDR1 LNHDA and CDR2 SQIVND (reference sequence). The CDR3 extends over 14 amino acids. The V end lost 7 bases, the J end lost 1 base, and 11 bases lay between the germline ends. The CDR3 loop is CASTTVNAKNIQYF. As DNA, the CDR3 is TGTGCCAGTACTACAGTGAACGCCAAAAACATTCAGTACTTC.

The genes are TRBV10-2 and TRBJ1-6; 8 positions match TRBD1. Germline CDR1 is WSHSY and CDR2 is SAAADI. The CDR3 covers 15 residues. The CDR3 spells CSSSARTGNNSPLHF. The CDR3 DNA follows: TGCAGCAGCAGTGCCCGGACAGGGAATAATTCACCCCTCCACTTT.

Turning to this clonotype: One junction end disagrees with the germline gene, perhaps due to a read error. The chain couples TRBV11-3 to TRBJ2-2; D might be TRBD1 or TRBD2, each matching 5 bases. The CDR3 runs to 16 residues. The V gene's germline CDR1 is SGHNT and CDR2 YENEEA. This CDR3 reads CASSLGAGTTTGKLFF. As DNA, the CDR3 is TGTGCCAGCAGCTTAGGGGCAGGGACGACCACCGGGAAGCTGTTTTTC.

With respect to this clonotype: The conserved phenylalanine or tryptophan normally closing the CDR3 is absent here, so this likely arose from a read error. The J gene is TRBJ2-1, the V gene TRBV11-3, with D uncertain. This CDR3 has 13 amino acids. CDR1 is SGHNT and CDR2 is YENEEA in the germline V gene. Trimming took 1 base from V and 7 from J, leaving 8 bases between them. In DNA, the CDR3 is TGTGCCAGCAGCTTAGGAAGCGAGAATGAGCAGTTCTCA. It translates to CASSLGSENEQFS.

In regard to this clonotype: Compared with germline, one end of the junction differs, possibly owing to a read error. The V and J genes are TRBV6-5 and TRBJ2-7; D perhaps matches TRBD2 (6 bases). CDR3 length: 16 amino acids. Germline assignment: CDR1 MNHEY and CDR2 SVGAGI. The CDR3 spells CASSCSGLGLPYEQYF. The CDR3 nucleotides are TGTGCCAGCAGTTGCTCAGGGTTGGGACTTCCCTACGAACAGTACTTC.

Remarks on this clonotype: One junction end does not reproduce the germline sequence, and a read error may be involved. V and J are TRBV10-2 and TRBJ1-2; no reliable D call. Germline CDR1 is WSHSY and CDR2 is SAAADI. This CDR3 is 13 amino acids long. CDR3 region: CTSSFGRSYGYTF. The CDR3 nucleotides read TGCACCAGCAGTTTTGGACGGAGCTATGGCTACACCTTC.

This clonotype appeared once. A read error may explain this, as a much larger clone is one base away. The chain recombines TRBV30 with TRBJ2-2, with D perhaps matching TRBD2 (7 bases). CDR1 and CDR2 from the germline V gene are GTSNPN and SVGIG (reference sequence). CDR3 length: 15 amino acids. The V and J ends lost 5 bases and 3 bases respectively, with 16 bases between them. CDR3 sequence reads: CAWCRGTTYTGELFF. CDR3 in DNA: TGTGCCTGGTGTAGGGGGACTACTTACACCGGGGAGCTGTTTTTT.

The J gene is TRBJ1-3, the V gene TRBV7-8, with a tentative D call TRBD1 (5 bases). The CDR3 is 16 residues long. The V gene lost 0 bases and the J gene lost 7 bases, with 16 bases spanning the gap. The germline gives CDR1 SGHVS, CDR2 FQNEAQ. The chain's CDR3 is CASSLANRRLGNTIYF. The CDR3 DNA reads TGTGCCAGCAGCTTAGCGAACAGGAGGCTAGGCAACACCATATATTTT.

This sequence joins TRBV6-1 and TRBJ1-2; TRBD1 agrees at 9 bases. This CDR3 is built from 15 residues. V was pared by 7 bases and J by 1 base, with 7 bases of the junction left unmatched. Germline V gene lookup returns CDR1 MNHNS and CDR2 SASEGT. CDR3 nucleotides: TGTGCCAGCACCCCCAACAGGGGGCATAACTATGGCTACACCTTC. Its protein is CASTPNRGHNYGYTF.